The 26 T cell receptor beta chains below were found in one sample sequenced in a study of identical twins. Via MiXCR, TCRdb re-called the 5' RACE reads, giving one row per CDR3 protein. This repertoire shows about 150,000 distinct CDR3 sequences, approximately 4% found once; its top ten account for approximately 7.6%. Sequencing used memory T cells sorted from blood. The source of these receptors is a man younger than 35 in good health.

This clonotype was seen at least ten times. The chain employs TRBV6-5 and TRBJ1-1; D possibly corresponds to TRBD1 (6 bases). The V end was cut by 4 bases, the J end by 1 base, with 10 bases between. Germline CDR1 and CDR2: MNHEY and SVGAGI. This CDR3 contains 14 residues. CDR3 sequence reads: CASSFLQGNTEAFF. The DNA of the CDR3 is TGTGCCAGCAGTTTCCTACAGGGGAACACTGAAGCTTTCTTT.

This clonotype was picked up many times. This rearrangement joins TRBV28 to TRBJ2-7; 8 positions agree with TRBD2. J was trimmed by 1 base and V by 8 bases; bases with no gene match: 13. The length of the CDR3 is 16 residues. Looked up from germline, CDR1 is MDHEN and CDR2 is SYDVKM. The CDR3 sequence: CASHSAGTSGSYEQYF. DNA for the CDR3: TGTGCCAGCCACTCAGCGGGTACTAGCGGATCCTACGAGCAGTACTTC.

Many counts were recorded for this clonotype. The chain couples TRBV4-3 to TRBJ1-3; D not resolved. The V end lost 1 base, the J end lost 2 bases, and 9 bases lay between the germline ends. The CDR3 is made up of 15 amino acids. The germline V gene has CDR1 LGHNA and CDR2 YSLEER. The CDR3 here is CASSQGPQTGNTIYF. CDR3 in DNA: TGCGCCAGCAGCCAAGGGCCCCAGACTGGAAACACCATATATTTT.

This chain joins TRBV5-6 and TRBJ2-1; 9 bases fit TRBD2. The CDR3 is 16 residues long. Losses at the gene ends were 1 base for V and 2 bases for J; bases not matched to a gene: 4. Germline V CDR1 and CDR2: SGHDT, YYEEEE. DNA of the CDR3: TGTGCCAGCAGCTTGTATGGCGGGAGGGCCTACAATGAGCAGTTCTTC. Protein sequence: CASSLYGGRAYNEQFF. Full variable domain (rest looked up from reference TRBV5-6 and TRBJ2-1): DAGVTQSPTHLIKTRGQQVTLRCSPKSGHDTVSWYQQALGQGPQFIFQYYEEEERQRGNFPDRFSGHQFPNYSSELNVNALLLGDSALYLCASSLYGGRAYNEQFFGPGTRLTVL.

At least ten counts were recorded for this clonotype. V is TRBV5-1 and J is TRBJ2-2; D is possibly TRBD2 (5 bases). Germline CDR1 reads SGHRS; CDR2 reads YFSETQ. Trimming cost V 3 bases and J 5 bases, with 14 bases left between them. The CDR3 totals 15 residues. CDR3 region: CASSYLQLGTGELFF. CDR3 DNA sequence: TGCGCCAGCAGCTACCTCCAACTAGGGACCGGGGAGCTGTTTTTT.

This clonotype was observed many times. The chain has TRBV11-2 and TRBJ1-3, with 7 bases identical to TRBD1. CDR1 and CDR2 (germline): SGHAT, FQNNGV. This CDR3 has 16 amino acids. V shed 5 bases and J 0 bases; nucleotides not matched to a gene: 7. CDR3 bases: TGTGCCAGCAGCCTACTGGGACAGCGCTCTGGAAACACCATATATTTT. It codes for CASSLLGQRSGNTIYF.

The sample holds many counts of this clonotype. V gene TRBV5-5 combines with J gene TRBJ1-2; a possible D gene is TRBD1 (5 bases). Germline V gene sequence: CDR1 SGHKS, CDR2 YYEKEE (reference sequence). Trimming removed 6 bases from V and 3 bases from J, with 18 bases in between. The CDR3 runs 15 residues. The CDR3 spells CASTISGRWDYGYTF. The CDR3, as DNA: TGTGCCAGCACGATCTCAGGGAGATGGGACTATGGCTACACCTTC.

This clonotype was seen repeatedly, ten times or more. The chain joins TRBV27 to TRBJ2-7; D is uncertain. The germline V gene encodes CDR1 MNHEY and CDR2 SMNVEV (reference sequence). CDR3 length: 14 residues. Trimming stripped 5 bases from V and 2 bases from J, with 13 bases between. In DNA form, the CDR3 reads TGTGCCAGCAGTCTTCTTGGGCTACCCTACGAGCAGTACTTC. As protein: CASSLLGLPYEQYF.

This clonotype was observed many times. The chain links TRBV9 to TRBJ1-5; D call uncertain. Germline CDR1 is SGDLS and CDR2 is YYNGEE. The ends were cut back, 0 bases at V and 4 bases at J, with 11 bases in the middle. CDR3 length: 15 amino acids. CDR3 sequence reads: CASSVDSGLNQPQHF. DNA of the CDR3: TGTGCCAGCAGCGTAGATTCCGGGCTGAATCAGCCCCAGCATTTT.

This clonotype was seen repeatedly, ten times or more. The V call is TRBV6-1, the J call TRBJ2-5; TRBD1 might be the D (6 bases). The CDR3 runs to 14 residues. Between the trimmed V and J ends, which lost 5 bases and 4 bases, there was a span of 14 bases. CDR1 is MNHNS and CDR2 is SASEGT in the germline V gene. CDR3 protein: CASSQGPSPETQYF. The CDR3 bases are TGTGCCAGCAGTCAGGGGCCTAGCCCAGAGACCCAGTACTTC.

This clonotype appeared many times. The V call is TRBV6-6, the J call TRBJ2-3; D gene uncertain. V shed 3 bases and J shed 6 bases, with 7 bases lying between them. The CDR3 is 12 residues long. Germline-derived CDR1 and CDR2 are MNHNY and SVGAGI (reference sequence). The CDR3 bases are TGTGCCAGCAGTTATTTGGTGGATACGCAGTATTTT. The encoded protein is CASSYLVDTQYF.

This clonotype was recorded many times. This chain uses TRBV2 with TRBJ2-5; D ambiguous. Germline loops: CDR1 SNHLY, CDR2 FYNNEI. The CDR3 consists of 13 residues. Trimming removed 4 bases from V and 3 bases from J, with 9 bases in between. DNA of the CDR3: TGTGCCAGCAGTGCTAGGCTAGAAGAGACCCAGTACTTC. It codes for CASSARLEETQYF.

This clonotype was observed at least ten times. The chain has TRBV10-3 and TRBJ2-5; 8 positions agree with TRBD1. CDR3 length: 16 residues. V lost 4 bases, J lost 3 bases, and 10 bases stayed unmatched. CDR1 and CDR2 (germline): ENHRY, SYGVKD. CDR3: CAISGGAGGFEETQYF. Here the CDR3 DNA reads TGTGCCATCAGTGGTGGGGCAGGGGGCTTTGAAGAGACCCAGTACTTC.

This clonotype has a count of ten or more. This chain joins TRBV27 and TRBJ1-2; D is perhaps TRBD1 (5 bases). The V gene lost 7 bases and the J gene lost 4 bases, with 10 bases spanning the gap. The CDR3 covers 12 residues. Germline assignment: CDR1 MNHEY and CDR2 SMNVEV (reference sequence). CDR3 loop: CASKGGAYGYTF. The CDR3 nucleotides read TGTGCCAGCAAGGGAGGGGCCTATGGCTACACCTTC.

This clonotype came up many times. V usage is TRBV7-9 and J usage is TRBJ1-5, with 8 nucleotides matching TRBD1. The CDR3 spans 15 residues. CDR1 SEHNR and CDR2 FQNEAQ come from the germline V gene (reference sequence). V lost 3 bases to trimming and J lost 6 bases; unmatched junction nucleotides: 7. The CDR3 here is CASSLGTGVGQPQHF. The CDR3 region has the DNA TGTGCCAGCAGCTTGGGGACAGGCGTAGGTCAGCCCCAGCATTTT.

There are many counts of this clonotype. The chain carries TRBV20-1 and TRBJ2-1; tentatively, D is TRBD2 (5 bases). Germline loops: CDR1 DFQATT, CDR2 SNEGSKA (reference sequence). This CDR3 region has 11 residues. With 4 bases removed from V and 9 bases from J, the gap between germline ends came to 10 bases. Here the CDR3 reads CSATDSFEQFF. The CDR3 DNA follows: TGCAGTGCTACGGACTCATTTGAGCAGTTCTTC.

Many counts were recorded for this clonotype. The chain recombines TRBV6-5 with TRBJ2-2; D is unresolved. CDR1 and CDR2 from the germline V gene are MNHEY and SVGAGI. The CDR3 consists of 11 residues. Trimming shortened V by 6 bases and J by 7 bases, and 6 bases separated the two germline ends. Written as DNA, the CDR3 is TGTGCCAGCAGGTGGTACGGGGAGCTGTTTTTT. This gives the protein CASRWYGELFF.

This clonotype was seen many times. The chain employs TRBV9 and TRBJ2-7; TRBD1 matches 8 bases. J gave up 3 bases and V 0 bases, and 5 bases lay outside the gene matches. CDR1 and CDR2 from the germline V gene are SGDLS and YYNGEE. This CDR3 is built from 15 residues. The CDR3 is CASSVGGQGRYEQYF. CDR3 DNA sequence: TGTGCCAGCAGCGTAGGTGGACAGGGACGCTACGAGCAGTACTTC.

This clonotype occurred many times. V is TRBV7-3 and J is TRBJ2-1, with 9 bases fitting TRBD2. The CDR3 has 15 amino acids. Per the germline V gene, CDR1 is SGHTA and CDR2 is FQGTGA. The V segment lost 2 bases and the J segment 8 bases; nucleotides outside the gene matches: 7. This CDR3 reads CASSLSLAGRDEQFF. As DNA, the CDR3 is TGTGCCAGCAGCTTATCTCTAGCGGGAAGGGATGAGCAGTTCTTC.

The sample holds one count of this clonotype. The CDR3 ends on some other residue instead of the conserved phenylalanine or tryptophan, so this is likely a read error. V gene TRBV5-1 combines with J gene TRBJ2-3; weak D call: TRBD2 (5 bases). V was trimmed by 0 bases and J by 2 bases, leaving 16 bases between them. CDR3 length: 17 amino acids. Germline CDR1 SGHRS, CDR2 YFSETQ. Here the CDR3 DNA reads TGCGCCAGCAGCTTGGGCCGGGAAGGAGGCCCCACAGATACGCAGTATTAT. This gives the protein CASSLGREGGPTDTQYY.

This clonotype was counted ten times or more. This chain joins TRBV6-1 and TRBJ1-6; unclear D gene. Germline CDR1 is MNHNS and CDR2 is SASEGT. This CDR3 region has 14 residues. The V end was cut by 6 bases, the J end by 6 bases, with 12 bases between. The CDR3 here is CASSFTAFNSPLHF. The DNA for the CDR3 is TGTGCCAGCAGCTTCACAGCCTTTAATTCACCCCTCCACTTT.

V usage is TRBV11-1 and J usage is TRBJ2-4; TRBD2 matches 11 bases. Looked up from germline, CDR1 is SGHAT and CDR2 is FQDESV (reference sequence). This CDR3 comprises 22 residues. Losses at the gene ends were 1 base for V and 0 bases for J; bases not matched to a gene: 17. The DNA for the CDR3 is TGTGCCAGCAGCTTAGGGCTAGCGGGAGGAGGAAAAACCCTCCTAGCCAAAAACATTCAGTACTTC. As protein: CASSLGLAGGGKTLLAKNIQYF. The complete variable domain, with remaining parts taken from reference TRBV11-1 and TRBJ2-4, reads EAEVAQSPRYKITEKSQAVAFWCDPISGHATLYWYRQILGQGPELLVQFQDESVVDDSQLPKDRFSAERLKGVDSTLKIQPAELGDSAMYLCASSLGLAGGGKTLLAKNIQYFGAGTRLSVL.

This clonotype was found many times. This chain connects TRBV27 to TRBJ2-2; 8 bases are shared with TRBD1. With V trimmed by 5 bases and J by 5 bases, 7 bases remained unmatched. The CDR3 length is 15 residues. The germline gives CDR1 MNHEY, CDR2 SMNVEV (reference sequence). CDR3 protein: CASSKDRVLTGELFF. The CDR3 DNA reads as TGTGCCAGCAGTAAGGACAGGGTGTTGACCGGGGAGCTGTTTTTT.

This clonotype was counted many times. The rearrangement joins TRBV12-3 or TRBV12-4 to TRBJ2-1; TRBD2 matches 10 bases. The CDR3 has 16 amino acids. Losses at the gene ends were 7 bases for V and 10 bases for J; bases not matched to a gene: 16. CDR3 bases: TGTGCCAGCACCCTCCTTCTAGCGGGAGAAGGAAAAGAGCAGTTCTTC. This gives the protein CASTLLLAGEGKEQFF.

This clonotype showed up many times. The chain is built from TRBV15 and TRBJ2-1; D is uncertain. The CDR3 is 13 residues long. From germline, CDR1 is LNHNV and CDR2 YYDKDF (reference sequence). Between the trimmed V and J ends, which lost 0 bases and 9 bases, there was a span of 9 bases. CDR3 sequence: CATSRDRISEQFF. For the CDR3, the DNA is TGTGCCACCAGCAGAGACAGAATTTCTGAGCAGTTCTTC. Supplemented by reference TRBV15 and TRBJ2-1, the full variable domain reads DAMVIQNPRYQVTQFGKPVTLSCSQTLNHNVMYWYQQKSSQAPKLLFHYYDKDFNNEADTPDNFQSRRPNTSFCFLDIRSPGLGDTAMYLCATSRDRISEQFFGPGTRLTVL.

This clonotype was observed many times. The chain has TRBV18 and TRBJ2-3; 10 nucleotides agree with TRBD1. V dropped 3 bases and J dropped 3; count of bases not matched to a gene: 3. The germline gives CDR1 KGHSH, CDR2 LQKENI. The length of the CDR3 is 15 residues. Here the CDR3 DNA reads TGTGCCAGCTCACCCGGGACAGGGGAAACAGATACGCAGTATTTT. Its protein is CASSPGTGETDTQYF.